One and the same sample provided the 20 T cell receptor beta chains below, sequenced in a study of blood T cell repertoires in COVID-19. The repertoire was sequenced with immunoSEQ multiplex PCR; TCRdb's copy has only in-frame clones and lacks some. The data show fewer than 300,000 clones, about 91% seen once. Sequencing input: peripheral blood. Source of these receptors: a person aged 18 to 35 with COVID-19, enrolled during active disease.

The CDR3 loop reads CASSLMGQQETQYF. CDR3 DNA: TGCGCCAGCAGCTTGATGGGACAGCAAGAGACCCAGTACTTC. J is TRBJ2-5 and V is TRBV5-1, with TRBD1 matching 7 bases. CDR3 length: 14 residues. Germline V gene sequence: CDR1 SGHRS, CDR2 YFSETQ. V was pared by 1 base and J by 2 bases, with 2 bases of the junction left unmatched. Full variable domain (rest looked up from reference TRBV5-1 and TRBJ2-5): KAGVTQTPRYLIKTRGQQVTLSCSPISGHRSVSWYQQTPGQGLQFLFEYFSETQRNKGNFPGRFSGRQFSNSRSEMNVSTLELGDSALYLCASSLMGQQETQYFGPGTRLLVL.

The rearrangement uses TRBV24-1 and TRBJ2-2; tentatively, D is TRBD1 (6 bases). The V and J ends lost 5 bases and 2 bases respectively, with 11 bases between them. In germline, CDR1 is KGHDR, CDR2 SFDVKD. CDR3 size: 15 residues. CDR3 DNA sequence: TGTGCCACCAGTGTAACCGGGACAAACACCGGGGAGCTGTTTTTT. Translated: CATSVTGTNTGELFF.

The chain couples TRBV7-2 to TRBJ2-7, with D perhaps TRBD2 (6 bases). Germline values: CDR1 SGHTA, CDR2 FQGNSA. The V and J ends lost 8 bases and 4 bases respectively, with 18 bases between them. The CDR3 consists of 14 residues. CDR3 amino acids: CASGLDSGVYEQYF. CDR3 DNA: TGTGCCAGCGGGCTGGATAGCGGAGTTTACGAGCAGTACTTC.

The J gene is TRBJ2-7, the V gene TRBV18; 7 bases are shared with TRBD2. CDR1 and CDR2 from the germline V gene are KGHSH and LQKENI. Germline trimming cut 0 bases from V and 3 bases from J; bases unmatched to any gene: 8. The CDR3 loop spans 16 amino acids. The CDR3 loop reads CASSPPRLADVYEQYF. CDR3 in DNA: TGTGCCAGCTCACCACCGCGGCTAGCGGATGTCTACGAGCAGTACTTC.

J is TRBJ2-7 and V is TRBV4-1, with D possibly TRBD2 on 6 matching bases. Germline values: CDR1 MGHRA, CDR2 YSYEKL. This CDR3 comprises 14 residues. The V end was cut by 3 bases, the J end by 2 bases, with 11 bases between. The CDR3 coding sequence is TGCGCCAGCAGCCAGAACGGGAGTCCCTACGAGCAGTACTTC. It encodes CASSQNGSPYEQYF.

CDR3: CASSYGRGKQPQHF. CDR3 coding DNA: TGTGCCAGCAGTTACGGCAGGGGGAAGCAGCCCCAGCATTTT. This chain uses TRBV6-5 with TRBJ1-5, with 7 bases identical to TRBD1. Looked up from germline, CDR1 is MNHEY and CDR2 is SVGAGI. V lost 2 bases to trimming and J lost 7 bases; unmatched junction nucleotides: 5. The CDR3 is 14 residues long.

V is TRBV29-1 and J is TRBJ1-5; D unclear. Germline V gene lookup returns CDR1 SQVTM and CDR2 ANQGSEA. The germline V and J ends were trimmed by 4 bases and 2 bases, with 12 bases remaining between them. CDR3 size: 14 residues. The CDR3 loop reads CSVGLGGGNQPQHF. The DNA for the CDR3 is TGCAGCGTTGGATTGGGAGGCGGCAATCAGCCCCAGCATTTT.

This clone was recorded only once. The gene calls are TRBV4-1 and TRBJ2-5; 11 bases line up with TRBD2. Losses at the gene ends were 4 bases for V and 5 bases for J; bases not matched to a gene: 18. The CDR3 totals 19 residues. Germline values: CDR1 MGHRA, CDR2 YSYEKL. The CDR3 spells CASSPGGTSGRFGLETQYF. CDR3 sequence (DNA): TGCGCCAGCAGCCCAGGGGGGACTAGCGGACGGTTCGGCCTGGAGACCCAGTACTTC.

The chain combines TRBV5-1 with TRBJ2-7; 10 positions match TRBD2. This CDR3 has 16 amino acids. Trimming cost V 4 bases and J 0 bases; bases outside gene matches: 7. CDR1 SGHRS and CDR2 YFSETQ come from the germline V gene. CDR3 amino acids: CASSPRGLAYSYEQYF. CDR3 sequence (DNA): TGCGCCAGCAGCCCAAGGGGACTAGCGTACTCCTACGAGCAGTACTTC.

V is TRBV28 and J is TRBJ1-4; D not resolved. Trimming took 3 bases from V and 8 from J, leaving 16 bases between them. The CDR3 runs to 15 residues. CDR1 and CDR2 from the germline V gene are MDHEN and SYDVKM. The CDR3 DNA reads TGTGCCAGCAGTTTTGCCGCGGGCGGTGGCGAAAAACTGTTTTTT. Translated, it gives CASSFAAGGGEKLFF.

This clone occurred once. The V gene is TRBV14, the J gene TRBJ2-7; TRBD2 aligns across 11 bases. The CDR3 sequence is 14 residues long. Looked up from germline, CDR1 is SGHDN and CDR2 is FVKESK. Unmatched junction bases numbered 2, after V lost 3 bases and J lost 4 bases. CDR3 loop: CASSHWTSGYEQYF. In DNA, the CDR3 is TGTGCCAGCAGCCATTGGACTAGCGGGTACGAGCAGTACTTC.

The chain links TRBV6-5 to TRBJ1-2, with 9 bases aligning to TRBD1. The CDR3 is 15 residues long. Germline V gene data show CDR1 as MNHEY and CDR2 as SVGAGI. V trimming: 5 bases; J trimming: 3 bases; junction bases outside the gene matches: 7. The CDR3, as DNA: TGTGCCAGCAGTCGGACAGGGGCCAACCACTATGGCTACACCTTC. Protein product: CASSRTGANHYGYTF.

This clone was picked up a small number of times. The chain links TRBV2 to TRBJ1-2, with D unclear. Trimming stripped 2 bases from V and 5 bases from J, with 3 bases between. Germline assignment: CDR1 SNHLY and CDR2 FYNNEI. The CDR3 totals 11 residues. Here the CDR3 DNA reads TGTGCCAGCAGTGAACGGTATGGCTACACCTTC. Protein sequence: CASSERYGYTF.

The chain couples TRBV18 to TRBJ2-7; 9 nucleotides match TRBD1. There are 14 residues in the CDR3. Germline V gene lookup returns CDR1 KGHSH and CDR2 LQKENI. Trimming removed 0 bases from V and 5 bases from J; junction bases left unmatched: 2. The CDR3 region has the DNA TGTGCCAGCTCACCACCGGGACAGGGCAACGAGCAGTACTTC. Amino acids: CASSPPGQGNEQYF.

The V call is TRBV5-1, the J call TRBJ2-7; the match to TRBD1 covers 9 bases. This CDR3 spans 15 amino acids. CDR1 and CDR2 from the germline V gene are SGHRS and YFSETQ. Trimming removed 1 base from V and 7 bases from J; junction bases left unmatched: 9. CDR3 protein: CASSLRQGGGEEQYF. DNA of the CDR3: TGCGCCAGCAGCTTGAGACAGGGGGGAGGAGAGGAGCAGTACTTC.

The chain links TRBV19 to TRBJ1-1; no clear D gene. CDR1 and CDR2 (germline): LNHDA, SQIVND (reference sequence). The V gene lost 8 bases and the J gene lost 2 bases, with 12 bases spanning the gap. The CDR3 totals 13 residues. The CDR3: CASSAGLNTEAFF. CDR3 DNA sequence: TGTGCCAGTTCGGCAGGCCTTAACACTGAAGCTTTCTTT.

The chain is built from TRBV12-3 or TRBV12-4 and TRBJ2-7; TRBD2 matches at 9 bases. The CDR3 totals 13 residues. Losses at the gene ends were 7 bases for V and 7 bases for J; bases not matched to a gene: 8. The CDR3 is CASTVAGVREQYF. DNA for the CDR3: TGTGCCAGCACCGTAGCGGGAGTGCGGGAGCAGTACTTC.

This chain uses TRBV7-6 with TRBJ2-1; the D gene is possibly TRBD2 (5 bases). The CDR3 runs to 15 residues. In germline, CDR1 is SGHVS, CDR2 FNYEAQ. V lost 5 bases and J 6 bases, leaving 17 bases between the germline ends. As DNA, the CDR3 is TGTGCCAGCAGCAGCGGAGCGTCAGTATTCAATGAGCAGTTCTTC. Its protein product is CASSSGASVFNEQFF.

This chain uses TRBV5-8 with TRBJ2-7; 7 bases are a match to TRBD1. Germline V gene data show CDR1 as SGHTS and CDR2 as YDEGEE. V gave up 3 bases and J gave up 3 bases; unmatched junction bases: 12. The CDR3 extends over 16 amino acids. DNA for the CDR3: TGTGCCAGCAGCTCACGTACCGGGACAGACCTCTACGAGCAGTACTTC. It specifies CASSSRTGTDLYEQYF. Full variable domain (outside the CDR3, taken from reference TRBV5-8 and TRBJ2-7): EAGVTQSPTHLIKTRGQQATLRCSPISGHTSVYWYQQALGLGLQFLLWYDEGEERNRGNFPPRFSGRQFPNYSSELNVNALELEDSALYLCASSSRTGTDLYEQYFGPGTRLTVT.

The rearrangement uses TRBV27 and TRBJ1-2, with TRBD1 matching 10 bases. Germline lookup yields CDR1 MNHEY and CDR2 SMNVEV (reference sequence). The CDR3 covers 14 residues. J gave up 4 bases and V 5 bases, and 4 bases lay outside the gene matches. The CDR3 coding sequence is TGTGCCAGCAGTGAAAGGACAGGGGGCTATGGCTACACCTTC. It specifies CASSERTGGYGYTF.